These 11 T cell receptor beta chains share one sample of origin, sequenced in a study of tumor-infiltrating lymphocytes in localized non-small cell lung cancer. The protocol was immunoSEQ multiplex PCR, while the TCRdb copy is restricted to in-frame clones and leaves out a portion. Among about 24,000 clones, under 75% were seen once, and the ten largest hold about 5.6%. Sequenced sample: lung tumor tissue. The receptors derive from a human donor with non-small cell lung cancer.

This chain joins TRBV25-1 and TRBJ1-2, with D unresolved. CDR3 length: 12 amino acids. Germline assignment: CDR1 MGHDK and CDR2 SYGVNS. V was clipped by 3 bases and J by 8 bases, with 10 bases between them. CDR3 sequence (DNA): TGTGCCAGCAGTGAGTCCAATTTCGGCTACACCTTC. Translation gives CASSESNFGYTF.

This chain links TRBV2 with TRBJ1-4; weak D call: TRBD1 (5 bases). In germline, CDR1 is SNHLY, CDR2 FYNNEI. The CDR3 has 15 residues. V lost 4 bases and J 3 bases, leaving 12 bases between the germline ends. CDR3 residues: CASSVQGGANEKLFF. The CDR3 bases are TGTGCCAGCAGTGTCCAGGGAGGTGCTAATGAAAAACTGTTTTTT.

This rearrangement joins TRBV28 to TRBJ1-1; D is uncertain. From germline, CDR1 is MDHEN and CDR2 SYDVKM. V lost 4 bases, J lost 3 bases, and 15 bases lay in between. The CDR3 runs 15 residues. CDR3 in DNA: TGTGCCAGCAGTTGTCCCCCCGACGTATACACTGAAGCTTTCTTT. This gives the protein CASSCPPDVYTEAFF.

The V and J genes are TRBV6-1 and TRBJ2-3, with 8 bases matching TRBD1. Germline-derived CDR1 and CDR2 are MNHNS and SASEGT. This CDR3 spans 14 amino acids. The V and J ends lost 6 bases and 3 bases, in that order; junction bases with no gene match: 5. As DNA, the CDR3 is TGTGCCAGCAGCTTACAGGGGGGAACAGATACGCAGTATTTT. Translating it yields CASSLQGGTDTQYF.

The chain has TRBV5-4 and TRBJ2-3; D not resolved. From germline, CDR1 is SGHNT and CDR2 YYREEE (reference sequence). CDR3 length: 15 amino acids. The V end lost 2 bases, the J end lost 0 bases, and 10 bases lay between the germline ends. CDR3 loop: CASSFQPLSTDTQYF. The CDR3 DNA reads TGTGCCAGCAGCTTCCAGCCGCTTAGCACAGATACGCAGTATTTT.

This clone was seen only once. V and J are TRBV13 and TRBJ2-4; D remains ambiguous. V was clipped by 0 bases and J by 8 bases, with 11 bases between them. The CDR3 has 14 residues. Germline lookup yields CDR1 PRHDT and CDR2 FYEKMQ (reference sequence). Written as DNA, the CDR3 is TGTGCCAGCAGCTTAGGAAGGCGACATGACATTCAGTACTTC. Encoded protein: CASSLGRRHDIQYF.

This clone was recorded only once. V gene TRBV28 combines with J gene TRBJ2-3, with D unresolved. The germline CDR1 and CDR2 sequences are MDHEN and SYDVKM. With 3 bases removed from V and 6 bases from J, the gap between germline ends came to 4 bases. The CDR3 is 11 amino acids. CDR3: CASSFTDTQYF. CDR3 sequence (DNA): TGTGCCAGCAGTTTTACCGATACGCAGTATTTT.

This clone is a singleton in its sample. The chain couples TRBV6-1 to TRBJ1-1; no firm D call. Germline V gives CDR1 MNHNS, CDR2 SASEGT. The CDR3 is 13 amino acids. V lost 7 bases to trimming and J lost 6 bases, with 15 bases between them. CDR3 sequence: CASTLSRLAEAFF. The CDR3 DNA is TGTGCCAGCACGCTTTCAAGACTGGCTGAAGCTTTCTTT.

J is TRBJ2-5 and V is TRBV29-1, with a tentative D call TRBD2 (6 bases). CDR1 SQVTM and CDR2 ANQGSEA come from the germline V gene. The length of the CDR3 is 13 residues. The ends were cut back, 4 bases at V and 5 bases at J, with 14 bases in the middle. Here the CDR3 DNA reads TGCAGCGTTGTGGGGACTGCTTTGGAGACCCAGTACTTC. Its protein product is CSVVGTALETQYF.

V gene TRBV2 combines with J gene TRBJ2-1; tentatively, D is TRBD2 (6 bases). Germline CDR1 reads SNHLY; CDR2 reads FYNNEI. This CDR3 has 16 residues. Deletions cut 4 bases from V and 2 bases from J, with 15 bases between. The CDR3 here is CASSGLDPRAYNEQFF. DNA of the CDR3: TGTGCCAGCAGTGGACTAGATCCCAGGGCCTACAATGAGCAGTTCTTC.

This clone is judged medium-sized. The CDR3 nucleotides read TGTGCCAGCAGCGTGGCGGGAGTCGAAGATACGCAGTATTTT. Residues: CASSVAGVEDTQYF. This rearrangement joins TRBV9 to TRBJ2-3; 7 nucleotides agree with TRBD2. V lost 2 bases, J lost 5 bases, and 5 bases stayed unmatched. The germline V gene has CDR1 SGDLS and CDR2 YYNGEE. The CDR3 is 14 residues long.